A single T cell receptor beta chain is shown here with its context. Its specificity is unknown. This sample's time point: week 47, end of study. Each vaccine dose was 300 ug of mutant IDH1 20-mer peptide, with topical imiquimod. This sample stems from a study of a mutant IDH1 vaccine in newly diagnosed glioma. Points from the study as a whole: Researchers report vaccine-induced immune responses in over 90% of patients.

Libraries were prepared by immunoSEQ multiplex PCR; TCRdb keeps only in-frame clonotypes and omits some of them. Here the sample spans roughly 43,000 clones, approximately 82% being singletons. V was trimmed by 8 bases and J by 5 bases, leaving 14 bases between them. The CDR3 contains 12 residues. This TCR derives from a man younger than 35 with glioma. Some clones in this sample may be carry-over from other donors' samples. The genes are TRBV5-3 and TRBJ2-7, with D unresolved. TRBV5-3 is sorted into the ORF group, with uncertain function. This specimen was PBMCs, taken from a glioma patient whose treatment included an IDH1 peptide vaccine. The CDR3 DNA is TGTGCCAGCGAACCTCTGGACCACGAGCAGTACTTC. It yields the protein CASEPLDHEQYF.